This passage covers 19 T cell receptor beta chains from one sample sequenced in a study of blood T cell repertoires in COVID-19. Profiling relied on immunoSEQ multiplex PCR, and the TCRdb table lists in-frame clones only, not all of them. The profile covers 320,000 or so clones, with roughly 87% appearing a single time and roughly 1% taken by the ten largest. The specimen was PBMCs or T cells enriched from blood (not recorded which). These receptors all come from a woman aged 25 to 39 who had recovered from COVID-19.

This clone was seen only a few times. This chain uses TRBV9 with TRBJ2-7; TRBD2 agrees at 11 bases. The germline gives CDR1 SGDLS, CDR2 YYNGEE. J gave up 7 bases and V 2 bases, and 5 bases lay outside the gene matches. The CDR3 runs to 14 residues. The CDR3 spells CASSVSGGEREQYF. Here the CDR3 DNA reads TGTGCCAGCAGCGTTAGCGGGGGGGAAAGGGAGCAGTACTTC.

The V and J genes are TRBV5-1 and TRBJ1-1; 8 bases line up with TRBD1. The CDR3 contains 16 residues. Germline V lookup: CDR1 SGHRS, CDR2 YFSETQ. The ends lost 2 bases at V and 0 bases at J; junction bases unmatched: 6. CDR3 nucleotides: TGCGCCAGCAGCTTACAGGGGGAAACGATGAACACTGAAGCTTTCTTT. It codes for CASSLQGETMNTEAFF.

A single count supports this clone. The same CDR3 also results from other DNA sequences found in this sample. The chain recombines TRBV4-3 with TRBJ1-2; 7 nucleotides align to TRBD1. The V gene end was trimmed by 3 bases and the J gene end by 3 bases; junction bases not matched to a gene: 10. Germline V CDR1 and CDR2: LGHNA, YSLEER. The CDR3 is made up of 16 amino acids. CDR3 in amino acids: CASSQGPGTEHYGYTF. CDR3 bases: TGCGCCAGCAGCCAGGGGCCCGGGACAGAGCACTATGGCTACACCTTC.

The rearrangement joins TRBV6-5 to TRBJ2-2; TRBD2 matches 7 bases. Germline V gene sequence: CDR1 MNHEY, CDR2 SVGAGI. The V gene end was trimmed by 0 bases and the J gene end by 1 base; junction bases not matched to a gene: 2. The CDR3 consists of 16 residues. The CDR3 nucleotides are TGTGCCAGCAGTTACTCAACGGGGGGGAACACCGGGGAGCTGTTTTTT. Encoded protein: CASSYSTGGNTGELFF.

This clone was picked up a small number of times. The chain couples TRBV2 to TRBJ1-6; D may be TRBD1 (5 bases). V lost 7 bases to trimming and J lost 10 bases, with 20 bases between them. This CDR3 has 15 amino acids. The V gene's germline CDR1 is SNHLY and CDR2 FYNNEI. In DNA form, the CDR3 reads TGTGCCAGCACCTATGGTGCCGGGGGTAGATCACCCCTCCACTTT. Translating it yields CASTYGAGGRSPLHF.

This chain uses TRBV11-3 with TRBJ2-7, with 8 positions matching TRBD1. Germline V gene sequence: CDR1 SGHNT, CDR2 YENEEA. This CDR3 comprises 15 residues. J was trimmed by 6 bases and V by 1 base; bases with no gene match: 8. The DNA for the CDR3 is TGTGCCAGCAGCTTAGCTGGGACAGGTGGGCTCGAGCAGTACTTC. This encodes CASSLAGTGGLEQYF. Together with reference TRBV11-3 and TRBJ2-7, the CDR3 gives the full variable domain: EAGVVQSPRYKIIEKKQPVAFWCNPISGHNTLYWYLQNLGQGPELLIRYENEEAVDDSQLPKDRFSAERLKGVDSTLKIQPAELGDSAVYLCASSLAGTGGLEQYFGPGTRLTVT.

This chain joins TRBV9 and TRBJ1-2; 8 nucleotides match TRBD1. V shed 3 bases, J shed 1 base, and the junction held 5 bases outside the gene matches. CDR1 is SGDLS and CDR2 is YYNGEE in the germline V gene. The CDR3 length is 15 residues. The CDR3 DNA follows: TGTGCCAGCAGCGAAGACAGGGGCCGTAACTATGGCTACACCTTC. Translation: CASSEDRGRNYGYTF.

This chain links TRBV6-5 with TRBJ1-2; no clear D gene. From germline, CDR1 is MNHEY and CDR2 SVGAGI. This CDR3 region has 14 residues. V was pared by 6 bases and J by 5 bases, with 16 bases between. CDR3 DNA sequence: TGTGCCAGCAGCATCCACTCGTCTCGGTATGGCTACACCTTC. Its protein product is CASSIHSSRYGYTF.

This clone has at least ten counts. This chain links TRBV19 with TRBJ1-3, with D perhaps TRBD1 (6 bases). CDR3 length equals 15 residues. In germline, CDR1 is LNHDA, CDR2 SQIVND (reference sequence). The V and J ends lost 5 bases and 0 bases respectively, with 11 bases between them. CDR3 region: CASSADRSSGNTIYF. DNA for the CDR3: TGTGCCAGTAGTGCCGACAGGAGCTCTGGAAACACCATATATTTT.

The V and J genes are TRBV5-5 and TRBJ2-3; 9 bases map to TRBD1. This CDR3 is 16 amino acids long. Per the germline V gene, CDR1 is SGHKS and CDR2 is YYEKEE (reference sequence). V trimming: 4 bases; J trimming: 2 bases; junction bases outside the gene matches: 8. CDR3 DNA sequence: TGTGCCAGCAGCGGCCGGGACAGGGACACCACAGATACGCAGTATTTT. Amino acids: CASSGRDRDTTDTQYF.

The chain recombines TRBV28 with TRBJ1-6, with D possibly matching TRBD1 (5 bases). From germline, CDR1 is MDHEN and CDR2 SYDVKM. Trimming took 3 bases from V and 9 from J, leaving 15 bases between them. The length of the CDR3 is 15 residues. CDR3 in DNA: TGTGCCAGCAGTTTCCTCGCGGGACTTGGTTCACCCCTCCACTTT. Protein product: CASSFLAGLGSPLHF.

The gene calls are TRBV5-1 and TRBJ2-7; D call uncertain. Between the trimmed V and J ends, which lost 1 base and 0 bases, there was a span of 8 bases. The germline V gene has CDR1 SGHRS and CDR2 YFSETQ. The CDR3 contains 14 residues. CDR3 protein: CASSLQTSSYEQYF. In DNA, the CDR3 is TGCGCCAGCAGCTTGCAGACATCCTCCTACGAGCAGTACTTC.

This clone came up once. CDR3 sequence reads: CASRSKTDVLDTQYF. The DNA for the CDR3 is TGTGCCAGCAGGTCTAAAACTGATGTTTTAGATACGCAGTATTTT. J is TRBJ2-3 and V is TRBV28, with unresolved D. Per germline, CDR1 MDHEN and CDR2 SYDVKM. The V end was cut by 6 bases, the J end by 5 bases, with 18 bases between. The CDR3 has 15 residues.

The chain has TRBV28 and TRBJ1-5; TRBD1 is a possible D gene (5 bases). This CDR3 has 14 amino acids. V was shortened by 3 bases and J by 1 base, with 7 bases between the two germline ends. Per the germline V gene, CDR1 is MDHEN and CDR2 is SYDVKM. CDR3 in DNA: TGTGCCAGCAGTTTTTCAGGGAGCAATCAGCCCCAGCATTTT. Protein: CASSFSGSNQPQHF.

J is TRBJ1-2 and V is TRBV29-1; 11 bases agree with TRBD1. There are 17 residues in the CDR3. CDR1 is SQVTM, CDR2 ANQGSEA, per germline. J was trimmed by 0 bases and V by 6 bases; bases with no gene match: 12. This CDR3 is CSVAPGQGARANYGYTF. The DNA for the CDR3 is TGCAGCGTCGCCCCTGGACAGGGGGCGCGGGCTAACTATGGCTACACCTTC.

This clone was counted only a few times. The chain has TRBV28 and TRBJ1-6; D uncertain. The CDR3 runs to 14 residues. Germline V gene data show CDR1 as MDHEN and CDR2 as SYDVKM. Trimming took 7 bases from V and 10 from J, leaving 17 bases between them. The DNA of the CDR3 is TGTGCCAGCAACGGAGCGGAGGTAGAATCACCCCTCCACTTT. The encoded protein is CASNGAEVESPLHF.

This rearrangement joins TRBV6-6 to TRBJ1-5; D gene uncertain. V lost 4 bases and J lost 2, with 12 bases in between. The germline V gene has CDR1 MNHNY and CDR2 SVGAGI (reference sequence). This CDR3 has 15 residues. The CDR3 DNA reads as TGTGCCAGCAGTTTACCCGCGGAAGGCAATCAGCCCCAGCATTTT. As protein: CASSLPAEGNQPQHF.

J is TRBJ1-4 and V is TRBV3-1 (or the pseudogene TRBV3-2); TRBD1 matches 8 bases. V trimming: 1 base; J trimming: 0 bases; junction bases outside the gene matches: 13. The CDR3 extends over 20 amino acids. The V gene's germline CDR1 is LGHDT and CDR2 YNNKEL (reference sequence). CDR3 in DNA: TGTGCCAGCAGCCAAGGCCGGACAGGGCTGGAGGGGGCAACTAATGAAAAACTGTTTTTT. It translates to CASSQGRTGLEGATNEKLFF.

CDR3 nucleotide sequence: TGTGCCAGCAGTTACTCATCGGGAATTAACTATGGCTACACCTTC. Translating gives CASSYSSGINYGYTF. The chain links TRBV6-5 to TRBJ1-2; D gene ambiguous. Germline V gene data show CDR1 as MNHEY and CDR2 as SVGAGI. The CDR3 loop spans 15 amino acids. V shed 0 bases and J shed 1 base, with 9 bases lying between them.